Listed below are T cell receptor beta chains from one sample, sequenced in a study of CD8+CD57+ T cells in acquired aplastic anemia. Each CDR3 protein is one row after TCRdb ran MiXCR on the reads. The profile shows about 110,000 distinct CDR3 sequences, around 49% of them singletons. Source material: sorted CD4+, CD8+, or CD8+CD57+ T cells (not recorded which) from PBMCs. These TCRs come from a human donor in good health, serving as a control. Each CDR3 is given with its conserved first and last residue. Each record gives: D gene, J gene, clone size, V gene, CDR3 DNA, CDR3 protein. A D gene is named only where the DNA matches it firmly. Rows may omit the clone size; those that give it use once, few, many or a size class.

TRBD1,TRBJ2-3,many,TRBV12-3/TRBV12-4,TGTGCCAGCAGTTCCATGGACGGGACAGGTACGCAGTATTTT,CASSSMDGTGTQYF
NA,TRBJ2-3,NA,TRBV15,TGTGCCACCAGCAGATCCTTAACAGATACGCAGTATTTT,CATSRSLTDTQYF
NA,TRBJ1-2,once,TRBV13,TGTGCCACCTTACGGGGCCTAGGCGGCTACACCTTC,CATLRGLGGYTF
TRBD1,TRBJ2-1,many,TRBV7-6,TGTGCCAGCAGCTTCCTGGACAGGCTGTACAATGAGCAGTTCTTC,CASSFLDRLYNEQFF
NA,TRBJ2-7,few,TRBV11-1,TGTGCCAGCAGCTCCTCGGGGTACGAGCAGTACTTC,CASSSSGYEQYF
NA,TRBJ2-7,NA,TRBV15,TGTGCCACCAGCAGCCCCCCGGGAGTCTACGAGCAGTACTTC,CATSSPPGVYEQYF
NA,TRBJ1-1,many,TRBV6-5,TGTGCCAGCAGTTACGGCAGGGTTGGCACTGAAGCTTTCTTT,CASSYGRVGTEAFF
TRBD1,TRBJ1-2,NA,TRBV9,TGTGCCAGCAGCGAGCCGGGACAGGTCGACTATGGCTACACCTTC,CASSEPGQVDYGYTF
TRBD1,TRBJ2-1,few,TRBV3-1,TGTGCCAGCAGCACCCGGGACAGGGCGGGCAATGAGCAGTTCTTC,CASSTRDRAGNEQFF
NA,TRBJ2-7,many,TRBV7-8,TGTGCCAGCAGCTTAGCCCTGGCAGGGATCTCCTACGAGCAGTACTTC,CASSLALAGISYEQYF
TRBD2,TRBJ2-1,many,TRBV29-1,TGCAGCGTCGGCGGGGGTACCTACAATGAGCAGTTCTTC,CSVGGGTYNEQFF
NA,TRBJ1-1,many,TRBV19,TGTGCCAGTAGTATACGCACTACTGAAGCTTTCTTT,CASSIRTTEAFF
NA,TRBJ2-2,many,TRBV7-9,TGTGCCAGCAGCTTGACCGGGGAGCTGTTTTTT,CASSLTGELFF
NA,TRBJ2-7,many,TRBV7-9,TGTGCCAGCAGCGAACCCGGACACGAGCAGTACTTC,CASSEPGHEQYF
NA,TRBJ1-1,many,TRBV6-5,TGTGCCAGCAGTAGCGGGAACACTGAAGCTTTCTTT,CASSSGNTEAFF
TRBD1,TRBJ2-7,NA,TRBV15,TGTGCCACCAACCCGGGACAGGGATTGGACGAGCAGTACTTC,CATNPGQGLDEQYF
TRBD1,TRBJ2-7,NA,TRBV2,TGTGCCAGCAGTGGAAGGGGACAGCTAACCTACGAGCAGTACTTC,CASSGRGQLTYEQYF
NA,TRBJ2-3,NA,TRBV2,TGTGCCAGCGCAGCTAACACAGATACGCAGTATTTT,CASAANTDTQYF
NA,TRBJ1-1,many,TRBV27,TGTGCCAGCAGTTTAGGTGGGTCAGGACTGAACACTGAAGCTTTCTTT,CASSLGGSGLNTEAFF
TRBD1,TRBJ1-1,few,TRBV20-1,TGCAGTGCTAGTGGACAGGGGGCGGGGAACACTGAAGCTTTCTTT,CSASGQGAGNTEAFF
NA,TRBJ1-6,few,TRBV2,TGTGCCAGCAGTGAAGGGACACTTGTAGACTCACCCCTCCACTTT,CASSEGTLVDSPLHF
TRBD2,TRBJ2-7,few,TRBV29-1,TGCAGTGTTGTAGCGGGGGTTTCCTACGAGCAGTACTTC,CSVVAGVSYEQYF
NA,TRBJ2-1,NA,TRBV24-1,TGTGCCACCAGTGATTCGCAGGGGACCCAGTTCTTC,CATSDSQGTQFF
NA,TRBJ2-3,NA,TRBV10-2,TGCGCCAGCAGTGGGGCTAGCGGCACAGATACGCAGTATTTT,CASSGASGTDTQYF
NA,TRBJ2-1,many,TRBV7-2,TGTGCCAGCAGCTACTTGAACAATGAGCAGTTCTTC,CASSYLNNEQFF
NA,TRBJ2-7,NA,TRBV7-9,TGTGCCAGCAGCTCAGGACAGACGAGCTCCTACGAGCAGTACTTC,CASSSGQTSSYEQYF
NA,TRBJ1-2,many,TRBV2,TGTGCCAGCAGTGATGAGGGTTACTATGGCTACACCTTC,CASSDEGYYGYTF
TRBD1,TRBJ1-1,many,TRBV9,TGTGCCAGCAGCGTAGCTTCCGAGACAGGGTCTGAAGCTTTCTTT,CASSVASETGSEAFF
NA,TRBJ2-5,many,TRBV27,TGTGCCAGCAGTTTGACGGCGGGGATCCAAGAGACCCAGTACTTC,CASSLTAGIQETQYF
TRBD1,TRBJ2-5,many,TRBV7-2,TGTGCCAGCAGCTTGCCGGGACAGCGAGAGACCCAGTACTTC,CASSLPGQRETQYF
NA,TRBJ2-7,many,TRBV6-5,TGTGCCAGCAGTTACCCAACGCGGGGCTACGAGCAGTACTTC,CASSYPTRGYEQYF
TRBD1,TRBJ1-2,NA,TRBV2,TGTGCCAGCAGTGAACCCGGACAGGGGAGACCTAACTATGGCTACACCTTC,CASSEPGQGRPNYGYTF
TRBD2,TRBJ2-7,NA,TRBV7-3,TGTGCCAGCAGAGCTAGCGGAGATTACGAGCAGTACTTC,CASRASGDYEQYF
NA,TRBJ2-1,NA,TRBV24-1,TGTGCCACCAGTGGGGGGACTGCCGGGGAGCAGTTCTTC,CATSGGTAGEQFF
TRBD2,TRBJ2-1,once,TRBV15,TGTGCCACCAGCAGCTTAGCGGGGATGGCCAATGAGCAGTTCTTC,CATSSLAGMANEQFF
NA,TRBJ1-1,NA,TRBV15,TGTGCCACCAGCCGCAGGGGTATGAACACTGAAGCTTTCTTT,CATSRRGMNTEAFF
NA,TRBJ1-5,NA,TRBV2,TGTGCCAGCAGTGTTAGGGGTGTTGATCAGCCCCAGCATTTT,CASSVRGVDQPQHF
NA,TRBJ1-5,many,TRBV27,TGTGCCAGCAGCCGGGGGGGGGACCTCAATCAGCCCCAGCATTTT,CASSRGGDLNQPQHF
NA,TRBJ2-2,many,TRBV4-3,TGCGCCAGCAGCCAAGGTGGGGAGCTGTTTTTT,CASSQGGELFF
NA,TRBJ1-1,NA,TRBV19,TGTGCCAGTATCCCGGGACCCTCGAACACTGAAGCTTTCTTT,CASIPGPSNTEAFF